This TCR beta chain was recovered during a study of esophageal squamous cell carcinoma under preoperative chemotherapy. General study findings and limits: Chemotherapy was followed by significantly higher TCR diversity in peripheral T cells only, not tumor-infiltrating lymphocytes.

Details on this clonotype: Antigen unknown. This sequence may be a read error, since a much larger clone differs from it by one base.

Germline assignment: CDR1 SEHNR and CDR2 FQNEAQ (reference sequence). The CDR3 length is 16 residues. TCRdb reprocessed the PCR reads with MiXCR, giving one entry per CDR3 protein. The top ten hold roughly 23% of the sample, which has roughly 30,000 distinct CDR3 sequences, around 50% seen once. Specified time point: after preoperative PTX-NDP chemotherapy. The sample was acquired from a patient given preoperative chemotherapy. The receptor was isolated from a human donor with esophageal squamous cell carcinoma. The donor label of this sample is uncertain. This chain joins TRBV7-9 and TRBJ2-3, with 8 bases identical to TRBD1. The J call may be mistaken, given a closer DNA end match to TRBJ2-7. CDR3 sequence (DNA): TGTGCCAGCAGCTCCCGGACAGGGACGATATGCAATGAGCAGTACTTC. Protein product: CASSSRTGTICNEQYF.